The 29 T cell receptor beta chains given below trace back to one sample, sequenced in a study of T cell repertoires in cytomegalovirus infection. TCRdb reanalysed the reads using MiXCR and keeps one entry per CDR3 protein. The repertoire holds 680,000 or so distinct CDR3 sequences, with approximately 40% as singletons. The material sequenced was PBMCs. These receptors were taken from a human donor in good health (CMV status not recorded). Some clones in this sample may be carry-over from other donors' samples.

This clonotype was seen just once. The junction shows a germline mismatch at one end, possibly a read error. The chain links TRBV7-3 to TRBJ2-1, with 7 bases that match TRBD1. The CDR3 loop spans 15 amino acids. CDR1 and CDR2 from the germline V gene are SGHTA and FQGTGA. Written as DNA, the CDR3 is TGTGCCAGCAGCCCGGGACAGACTACCTACAAGGAGCAGTTCTTC. This sequence encodes CASSPGQTTYKEQFF.

The V call is TRBV28, the J call TRBJ1-5; 9 bases fit TRBD1. Trimming cost V 1 base and J 5 bases; bases outside gene matches: 15. This CDR3 is built from 19 residues. CDR1 and CDR2 from the germline V gene are MDHEN and SYDVKM. CDR3 loop: CASSLSPGQGVFLDQPQHF. The CDR3 coding sequence is TGTGCCAGCAGTTTATCCCCGGGACAGGGTGTTTTCTTGGATCAGCCCCAGCATTTT.

This clonotype occurred a few times. The chain has TRBV20-1 and TRBJ1-5, with D perhaps matching TRBD1 (5 bases). The CDR3 contains 14 residues. Trimming cost V 5 bases and J 3 bases, with 14 bases left between them. CDR1 is DFQATT, CDR2 SNEGSKA, per germline (reference sequence). CDR3 loop: CSALQEPINQPQHF. In DNA, the CDR3 is TGCAGTGCTCTACAGGAGCCGATCAATCAGCCCCAGCATTTT.

This sequence joins TRBV20-1 and TRBJ1-5; D unresolved. Germline CDR1 and CDR2: DFQATT and SNEGSKA (reference sequence). The CDR3 loop spans 17 amino acids. Trimming removed 3 bases from V and 0 bases from J, with 18 bases in between. CDR3 amino acids: CSASISASPVSNQPQHF. The CDR3 coding sequence is TGCAGTGCTAGTATTAGTGCCAGCCCTGTTAGCAATCAGCCCCAGCATTTT.

The sample holds a few counts of this clonotype. The gene calls are TRBV7-8 and TRBJ1-2; TRBD1 matches 7 bases. V was pared by 5 bases and J by 8 bases, with 5 bases of the junction left unmatched. There are 12 residues in the CDR3. CDR1 and CDR2 (germline): SGHVS, FQNEAQ. CDR3 nucleotide sequence: TGTGCCAGCAGCCTGACAGGGCCGGGCTACACCTTC. Translation gives CASSLTGPGYTF.

This clonotype has ten or more counts. V gene TRBV28 combines with J gene TRBJ1-1; 11 nucleotides align to TRBD1. In germline, CDR1 is MDHEN, CDR2 SYDVKM. V dropped 6 bases and J dropped 5; count of bases not matched to a gene: 8. The CDR3 spans 15 residues. CDR3 bases: TGTGCCAGCAGCCCCGGGACAGGGGGAGGTACTGAAGCTTTCTTT. It specifies CASSPGTGGGTEAFF.

Details on this clonotype: Compared with germline, one end of the junction differs, possibly owing to a read error. The V gene is TRBV7-4, the J gene TRBJ1-4, with unresolved D. Germline CDR1 is SGHVT and CDR2 is SQSDAQ. CDR3 length: 12 residues. CDR3 residues: CASSPMVNFLRF. CDR3 sequence (DNA): TGTGCCAGCAGCCCCATGGTCAATTTTCTCCGTTTT. Combining the CDR3 with reference TRBV7-4 and TRBJ1-4 gives the whole variable domain GAGVSQSPRYKVAKRGRDVALRCDSISGHVTLYWYRQTLGQGSEVLTYSQSDAQRDKSGRPSGRFSAERPERSVSTLKIQRTEQGDSAVYLCASSPMVNFLRFGSGTQLSVL.

The V gene is TRBV27, the J gene TRBJ2-3; 7 bases fit TRBD2. Germline CDR1 is MNHEY and CDR2 is SMNVEV (reference sequence). The J segment lost 8 bases and the V segment lost 2 bases, leaving 13 bases of the junction unmatched. This CDR3 spans 16 amino acids. CDR3 DNA sequence: TGTGCCAGCAGTTTAGATCGACTAGCCTCCGGGGGTACGCAGTATTTT. Protein: CASSLDRLASGGTQYF.

This clonotype was seen ten or more times. This chain links TRBV7-9 with TRBJ1-6; possible D gene TRBD1, 5 bases. The CDR3 runs 15 residues. Germline assignment: CDR1 SEHNR and CDR2 FQNEAQ (reference sequence). V was trimmed by 5 bases and J by 10 bases, leaving 18 bases between them. The CDR3, as DNA: TGTGCCAGCAGCCGTGCCACGCTATCAGGGTCACCCCTCCACTTT. This translates into CASSRATLSGSPLHF.

V is TRBV12-3 or TRBV12-4 and J is TRBJ2-3, with 10 bases fitting TRBD2. V was clipped by 3 bases and J by 3 bases; unmatched bases: 9. This CDR3 has 17 residues. CDR3 sequence (DNA): TGTGCCAGCAGTTTGGGAAGCGGGGGGGCAACGACAGATACGCAGTATTTT. Translation: CASSLGSGGATTDTQYF.

The chain has TRBV4-1 and TRBJ1-5, with D unresolved. The V gene's germline CDR1 is MGHRA and CDR2 YSYEKL. The CDR3 contains 14 residues. The ends were cut back, 3 bases at V and 0 bases at J, with 6 bases in the middle. For the CDR3, the DNA is TGCGCCAGCAGCCAGAGGCATAGCAATCAGCCCCAGCATTTT. Protein product: CASSQRHSNQPQHF.

This chain joins TRBV5-1 and TRBJ1-2, with a weak D call TRBD1 (5 bases). The CDR3 runs to 17 residues. Looked up from germline, CDR1 is SGHRS and CDR2 is YFSETQ. Between the trimmed V and J ends, which lost 5 bases and 4 bases, there was a span of 24 bases. The CDR3 protein is CASRLNLGPGLSYGYTF. CDR3 nucleotides: TGCGCCAGCAGACTAAACCTCGGACCGGGGCTCAGCTATGGCTACACCTTC.

The V call is TRBV7-6, the J call TRBJ2-1; D not resolved. CDR1 is SGHVS and CDR2 is FNYEAQ in the germline V gene. Trimming removed 4 bases at V and 5 bases at J, with 12 bases between. This CDR3 has 14 residues. CDR3 protein: CASSSREVDNEQFF. Written as DNA, the CDR3 is TGTGCCAGCAGCTCACGCGAGGTCGACAATGAGCAGTTCTTC.

The genes are TRBV10-3 and TRBJ1-1, with D perhaps TRBD1 (5 bases). Trimming removed 6 bases at V and 3 bases at J, with 11 bases between. From germline, CDR1 is ENHRY and CDR2 SYGVKD. This CDR3 spans 13 amino acids. Here the CDR3 reads CAIRFRGDTEAFF. Written as DNA, the CDR3 is TGTGCCATCAGATTCCGGGGGGACACTGAAGCTTTCTTT.

This sequence joins TRBV25-1 and TRBJ1-6, with a weak D call TRBD1 (5 bases). V lost 3 bases to trimming and J lost 5 bases, with 8 bases between them. The CDR3 totals 14 residues. Looked up from germline, CDR1 is MGHDK and CDR2 is SYGVNS. The CDR3 sequence is CASSDRRDNSPLHF. The CDR3 DNA follows: TGTGCCAGCAGTGACCGCAGGGATAATTCACCCCTCCACTTT. The variable domain in full, completed from reference TRBV25-1 and TRBJ1-6, reads EADIYQTPRYLVIGTGKKITLECSQTMGHDKMYWYQQDPGMELHLIHYSYGVNSTEKGDLSSESTVSRIRTEHFPLTLESARPSHTSQYLCASSDRRDNSPLHFGNGTRLTVT.

The chain links TRBV5-6 to TRBJ2-2, with D tentatively TRBD2 (5 bases). The germline gives CDR1 SGHDT, CDR2 YYEEEE. This CDR3 contains 16 residues. V was shortened by 2 bases and J by 4 bases, with 15 bases between the two germline ends. The CDR3 loop is CASSFLPRGATGELFF. The CDR3 coding sequence is TGTGCCAGCAGCTTTCTCCCTCGGGGTGCCACCGGGGAGCTGTTTTTT.

The chain is built from TRBV6-6 and TRBJ2-7, with TRBD1 as a possible D gene (5 bases). Germline CDR1 and CDR2: MNHNY and SVGAGI (reference sequence). The ends were cut back, 0 bases at V and 4 bases at J, with 16 bases in the middle. The CDR3 has 16 residues. The CDR3 coding sequence is TGTGCCAGCAGTTACTCTCCGAGACAGCTCCCTTACGAGCAGTACTTC. It yields the protein CASSYSPRQLPYEQYF.

This chain joins TRBV19 and TRBJ2-4; D remains unclear. The V gene lost 5 bases and the J gene lost 0 bases, with 29 bases spanning the gap. Germline CDR1 LNHDA, CDR2 SQIVND (reference sequence). There are 21 residues in the CDR3. This CDR3 is CASSARRAGRQAYLAKNIQYF. DNA for the CDR3: TGTGCCAGTAGTGCCCGAAGGGCAGGAAGGCAAGCTTACCTAGCCAAAAACATTCAGTACTTC.

The J gene is TRBJ2-7, the V gene TRBV28, with D perhaps TRBD1 (6 bases). Germline lookup yields CDR1 MDHEN and CDR2 SYDVKM. The CDR3 consists of 16 residues. Trimming pared 7 bases from V and 3 bases from J, leaving 22 bases between. DNA for the CDR3: TGTGCCAGCATGGGTCTCGGACAGCGCCAGTACTACGAGCAGTACTTC. Translating it yields CASMGLGQRQYYEQYF.

This chain joins TRBV27 and TRBJ1-6; weak D call: TRBD1 (6 bases). V was trimmed by 6 bases and J by 6 bases, leaving 21 bases between them. CDR3 size: 17 residues. The germline CDR1 and CDR2 sequences are MNHEY and SMNVEV (reference sequence). The CDR3 sequence: CASRAWERAGVNSPLHF. The CDR3, as DNA: TGTGCCAGCAGAGCTTGGGAGCGGGCAGGGGTTAATTCACCCCTCCACTTT.

The chain uses TRBV18 and TRBJ2-1, with D perhaps assigned TRBD1 or TRBD2 (6 bases each). V shed 0 bases and J shed 7 bases, with 10 bases lying between them. The CDR3 is 14 amino acids. Germline assignment: CDR1 KGHSH and CDR2 LQKENI. The CDR3 nucleotides read TGTGCCAGCTCACCACCGACGGGGGCGAATGAGCAGTTCTTC. Protein: CASSPPTGANEQFF.

The chain couples TRBV28 to TRBJ1-1; 8 bases match TRBD1. Trimming at V came to 2 bases and at J to 7 bases, leaving 9 bases not matched to a gene. The CDR3 runs 15 residues. Germline V gives CDR1 MDHEN, CDR2 SYDVKM. This CDR3 is CASSLGRDRQVEAFF. DNA for the CDR3: TGTGCCAGCAGTTTAGGACGGGACAGGCAAGTTGAAGCTTTCTTT. Based on the CDR3 plus reference TRBV28 and TRBJ1-1, the full variable domain is DVKVTQSSRYLVKRTGEKVFLECVQDMDHENMFWYRQDPGLGLRLIYFSYDVKMKEKGDIPEGYSVSREKKERFSLILESASTNQTSMYLCASSLGRDRQVEAFFGQGTRLTVV.

This clonotype occurred a few times. V usage is TRBV4-1 and J usage is TRBJ1-6; D may be TRBD1 (6 bases). The CDR3 sequence is 16 residues long. Germline CDR1 reads MGHRA; CDR2 reads YSYEKL. Deletions cut 0 bases from V and 9 bases from J, with 15 bases between. CDR3 amino acids: CASSQDRGGVGSPLHF. CDR3 DNA: TGCGCCAGCAGCCAAGATAGAGGGGGGGTGGGTTCACCCCTCCACTTT.

The chain employs TRBV10-2 and TRBJ1-1; TRBD1 matches 7 bases. J gave up 0 bases and V 8 bases, and 12 bases lay outside the gene matches. The CDR3 spans 16 residues. Germline V gene data show CDR1 as WSHSY and CDR2 as SAAADI. DNA for the CDR3: TGCGCCAGCTACGGGACAGAATTCAACTTGAACACTGAAGCTTTCTTT. Amino acids: CASYGTEFNLNTEAFF.

Comments on this clonotype: A much larger clone differs from this one at a single base, so this may be a read error. The rearrangement joins TRBV28 to TRBJ1-6; 7 positions agree with TRBD1. Losses at the gene ends were 4 bases for V and 6 bases for J; bases not matched to a gene: 0. From germline, CDR1 is MDHEN and CDR2 SYDVKM. The CDR3 spans 13 residues. CDR3 loop: CASSWDSNSPLHF. The CDR3 coding sequence is TGTGCCAGCAGTTGGGACAGTAATTCACCCCTCCACTTT.

This clonotype was observed a handful of times. V usage is TRBV27 and J usage is TRBJ1-1, with D maybe TRBD1 (6 bases). V lost 5 bases and J 6 bases, leaving 10 bases between the germline ends. Germline values: CDR1 MNHEY, CDR2 SMNVEV (reference sequence). There are 12 residues in the CDR3. CDR3 amino acids: CASSDRSAEAFF. The CDR3, as DNA: TGTGCCAGCAGTGACAGGTCAGCTGAAGCTTTCTTT.

A few counts support this clonotype. The genes are TRBV6-6 and TRBJ2-1, with TRBD1 matching 12 bases. The V gene end was trimmed by 9 bases and the J gene end by 10 bases; junction bases not matched to a gene: 16. The CDR3 covers 16 residues. CDR1 MNHNY and CDR2 SVGAGI come from the germline V gene (reference sequence). CDR3 loop: CASTGTGGPGGGEQFF. CDR3 DNA sequence: TGTGCCAGTACCGGGACAGGGGGCCCTGGCGGGGGCGAGCAGTTCTTC.

This clonotype has just a few counts. The chain carries TRBV7-2 and TRBJ2-1; TRBD2 matches at 8 bases. This CDR3 is 17 amino acids long. Germline V gene sequence: CDR1 SGHTA, CDR2 FQGNSA. The V and J ends lost 3 bases and 4 bases, in that order; junction bases with no gene match: 11. The CDR3 sequence: CASSLGSGGGLYNEQFF. CDR3 coding DNA: TGTGCCAGCAGCTTGGGTTCCGGGGGGGGCTTATACAATGAGCAGTTCTTC.

This clonotype was counted a few times. J is TRBJ1-4 and V is TRBV11-2, with a weak D call TRBD1 (5 bases). V lost 0 bases, J lost 3 bases, and 14 bases lay in between. In germline, CDR1 is SGHAT, CDR2 FQNNGV. The CDR3 totals 17 residues. The CDR3 region has the DNA TGTGCCAGCAGCTTAGATGGAGTTGCAGGGTCTAATGAAAAACTGTTTTTT. Residues: CASSLDGVAGSNEKLFF.